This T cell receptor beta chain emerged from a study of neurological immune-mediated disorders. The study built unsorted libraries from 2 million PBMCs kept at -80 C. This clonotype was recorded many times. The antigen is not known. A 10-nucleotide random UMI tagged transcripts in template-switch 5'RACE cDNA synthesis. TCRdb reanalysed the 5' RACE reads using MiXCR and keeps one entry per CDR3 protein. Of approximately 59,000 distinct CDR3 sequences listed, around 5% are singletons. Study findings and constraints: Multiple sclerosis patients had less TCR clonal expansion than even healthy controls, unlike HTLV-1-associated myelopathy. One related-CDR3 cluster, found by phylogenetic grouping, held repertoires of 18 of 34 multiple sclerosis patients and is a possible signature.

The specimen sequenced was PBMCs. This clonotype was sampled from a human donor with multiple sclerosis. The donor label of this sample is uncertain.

This chain's CDR3 is CASTTDRVNQPQHF. The CDR3 DNA follows: TGTGCCAGCACCACCGACAGGGTTAATCAGCCCCAGCATTTT. The rearrangement joins TRBV12-3 or TRBV12-4 to TRBJ1-5; TRBD1 matches at 7 bases. V lost 7 bases, J lost 4 bases, and 7 bases stayed unmatched. CDR3 size: 14 residues.